The source of this T cell receptor beta chain is a study of blood T cell repertoires in COVID-19 (dated by TCRdb to the early 2020s). Regarding the research as a whole: Samples covering the acute and convalescent phases of COVID-19 were provided by collaborators in the United States, Italy and Spain. The prospective study material was composed of cDNA or gDNA derived from T cells, B-cell-depleted T cells, or PBMCs. Deeply sampled blood TCRbeta repertoires from subjects exposed to, actively infected with, or recovered from COVID-19 were included in the dataset. The repertoires were made available in a free public database intended to serve as a resource for research on the immune response to SARS-CoV-2. The samples were drawn from two sources: the first 160 participants of the ongoing ImmuneRACE study, and 1,254 subjects contributed by 6 global collaborators. The sample metadata nearly always contained a de-identified subject ID, COVID-19 status, age in years and sex. HLA class I and class II types, where available, came from metadata supplied by the sample provider rather than from assay-based typing. General study outcomes and caveats: The amount of clinical and demographic metadata varied by source and participant and was provided uncurated.

In Seattle, one collaborating source enrolled patients while the infection was active and tracked those patients longitudinally over the course of disease. Each collaborating institution followed its own protocols to collect whole blood in K2EDTA tubes. For TCRbeta analysis, collaborators shipped samples in one of three forms: frozen whole blood, isolated PBMCs, or DNA extracted from either of those sample types. On this clone: There is no known antigen for this receptor. Base quality data are lacking; no much larger clone is found one base away.

The immunoSEQ Assay, a bias-controlled multiplex PCR, was used to amplify TCRbeta CDR3 regions from genomic DNA. As for the authors' bioinformatics: Within the assay, amplification of reference gene primers was used to estimate how many nucleated cells each sample contained. To quantify the absolute abundance of each unique TCRbeta CDR3 rearrangement, sequence reads were collapsed and filtered. For each sample, productive Simpson clonality was calculated as the square root of Simpson's diversity index across productive rearrangements. TCRdb retrieved this table from immuneACCESS and kept in-frame rearrangements only. Not all clones are present; in checked studies, unresolved V genes account for under half, and no reason is known for the remainder. Clone size and V and J calls were adopted from that table, with D and trimming inferred from the DNA. The sample table holds about 220,000 clones, of which approximately 85% were seen once. 5.2% of the sample belongs to the ten largest clones.

The material sequenced was peripheral blood. The clonotype originates from a woman between 65 and 79 years old with COVID-19, enrolled during active disease.

The CDR3 protein sequence reads: CASSEDQYGYTF. The nucleotides are TGTGCCAGCAGTGAAGATCAGTATGGCTACACCTTC. The rearranged segments are TRBV6-1 and TRBJ1-2; confidence is insufficient to name the D gene. The CDR3 runs 12 amino acids, cysteine and phenylalanine included. Solely the CDR3 DNA is kept, with 36 bases framed from the first base. The germline V gene sets CDR1 to MNHNS and CDR2 to SASEGT. Relative to germline, V is 1 base shorter and J is 5 bases shorter, with 5 bases between their ends.